This T cell receptor beta chain appears in the sequencing data of a study of T cells in localized non-small cell lung cancer. Points from the study as a whole: In adjacent lung appeared a median about 58 of the top 100 tumor clones.

This clone was detected only once. Its antigen is still unknown. Assay: immunoSEQ multiplex PCR; the TCRdb copy retains only in-frame clones and omits some. This table has about 5,600 clones, 28% appearing once. The J segment lost 3 bases and the V segment lost 2 bases, leaving 5 bases of the junction unmatched. The CDR3 contains 16 residues. Germline loops: CDR1 MGHDK, CDR2 SYGVNS. The chain employs TRBV25-1 and TRBJ2-3, with TRBD2 identical over 10 bases. The starting material was lung tumor tissue, obtained before any cancer treatment. The clonotype comes from a female donor older than 55 with stage I lung adenocarcinoma. CDR3 sequence: CASSEQPGLATDTQYF. CDR3 sequence (DNA): TGTGCCAGCAGTGAACAGCCGGGACTAGCGACAGATACGCAGTATTTT.